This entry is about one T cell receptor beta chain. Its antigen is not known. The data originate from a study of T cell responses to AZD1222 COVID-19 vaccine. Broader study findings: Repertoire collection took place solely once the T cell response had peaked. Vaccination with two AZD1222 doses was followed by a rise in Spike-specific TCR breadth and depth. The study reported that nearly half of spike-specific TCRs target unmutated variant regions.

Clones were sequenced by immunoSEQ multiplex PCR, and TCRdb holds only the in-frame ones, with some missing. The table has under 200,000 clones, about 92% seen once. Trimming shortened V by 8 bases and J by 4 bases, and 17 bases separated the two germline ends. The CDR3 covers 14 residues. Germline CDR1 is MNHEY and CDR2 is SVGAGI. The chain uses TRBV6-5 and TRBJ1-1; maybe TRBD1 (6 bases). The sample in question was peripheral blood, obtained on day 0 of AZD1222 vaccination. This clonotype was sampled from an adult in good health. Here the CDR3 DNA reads TGTGCCAGCCTTGATCAGGGGATCGTCACTGAAGCTTTCTTT. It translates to CASLDQGIVTEAFF.